These T cell receptor beta chains were read from a single sample in a study of shared clonotypes between healthy human individuals. The table came from immunoSEQ multiplex PCR; TCRdb's copy has only in-frame clones and leaves some out. The sample yields approximately 2,200,000 clones, about 93% seen once. The material sequenced was naive CD8+ T cells from PBMCs. The receptors derive from a man aged 18 to 29 in good health. Some clones in this sample may be carry-over from other donors' samples. Each CDR3 is given with its conserved first and last residue. A D gene is named only where the DNA matches it firmly. Part of the rows lack a size; the others show once, few, many or a class for expanded clones.

v_call: TRBV9; clone_size: .; d_call: TRBD2; j_call: TRBJ2-2; cdr3_length: 14; cdr3_nt: TGTGCCAGCAGCGGAGCGGGAGGCACCGGGGAGCTGTTTTTT; cdr3_aa: CASSGAGGTGELFF
v_call: TRBV7-9; clone_size: .; d_call: .; j_call: TRBJ2-1; cdr3_length: 16; cdr3_nt: TGTGCCAGCAGCTTAGTCGGAGGGCCTACCTACAATGAGCAGTTCTTC; cdr3_aa: CASSLVGGPTYNEQFF
v_call: TRBV9; clone_size: .; d_call: TRBD1; j_call: TRBJ1-1; cdr3_length: 15; cdr3_nt: TGTGCCAGCAGCGCACTACAGGGGTCGAACACTGAAGCTTTCTTT; cdr3_aa: CASSALQGSNTEAFF
v_call: TRBV5-4; clone_size: .; d_call: .; j_call: TRBJ1-1; cdr3_length: 16; cdr3_nt: TGTGCCAGCAGCTTGCAGAAATTCCGGGGGAGCACTGAAGCTTTCTTT; cdr3_aa: CASSLQKFRGSTEAFF
v_call: TRBV25-1; clone_size: .; d_call: .; j_call: TRBJ2-7; cdr3_length: 13; cdr3_nt: TGTGCCAGCAGTGAGGTGCACTCCTACGAGCAGTACTTC; cdr3_aa: CASSEVHSYEQYF
v_call: TRBV28; clone_size: once; d_call: TRBD1; j_call: TRBJ2-7; cdr3_length: 13; cdr3_nt: TGTGCCAGCAGGCCGGGACAGGGGCTTGAGCAGTACTTC; cdr3_aa: CASRPGQGLEQYF
v_call: TRBV28; clone_size: .; d_call: .; j_call: TRBJ1-1; cdr3_length: 13; cdr3_nt: TGTGCCAGCAGTTTGAAAAGGAACACTGAAGCTTTCTTT; cdr3_aa: CASSLKRNTEAFF
v_call: TRBV7-9; clone_size: once; d_call: .; j_call: TRBJ2-1; cdr3_length: 13; cdr3_nt: TGTGCCAGCAGCTTTCCCGCGGGGTCCCGTAAGTTCTTC; cdr3_aa: CASSFPAGSRKFF
v_call: TRBV6-1; clone_size: .; d_call: .; j_call: TRBJ2-7; cdr3_length: 12; cdr3_nt: TGTGCCAGCATTCCAGGGAAGGGCGAGCAGTACTTC; cdr3_aa: CASIPGKGEQYF
v_call: TRBV7-9; clone_size: .; d_call: .; j_call: TRBJ2-5; cdr3_length: 15; cdr3_nt: TGTGCCAGCAGCTTAGAAGGCGGGTCCCAAGAGACCCAGTACTTC; cdr3_aa: CASSLEGGSQETQYF
v_call: TRBV2; clone_size: few; d_call: TRBD1; j_call: TRBJ1-1; cdr3_length: 15; cdr3_nt: TGTGCCAGCAGCGCTGGACAGGGAAGGTATACTGAAGCTTTCTTT; cdr3_aa: CASSAGQGRYTEAFF
v_call: TRBV11-2; clone_size: once; d_call: TRBD1; j_call: TRBJ2-2; cdr3_length: 16; cdr3_nt: TGTGCCAGCAGCAACCGGGACAGGGCGAACACCGGGGAGCTGTTTTTT; cdr3_aa: CASSNRDRANTGELFF
v_call: TRBV5-1; clone_size: .; d_call: TRBD1; j_call: TRBJ2-1; cdr3_length: 15; cdr3_nt: TGCGCCAGCAGCGCAACAGGGGGCGCCCCCAATGAGCAGTTCTTC; cdr3_aa: CASSATGGAPNEQFF
v_call: TRBV11-2; clone_size: once; d_call: TRBD2; j_call: TRBJ2-1; cdr3_length: 15; cdr3_nt: TGTGCCAGCAGCTTAGCGGCTAGCGGTTACAATGAGCAGTTCTTC; cdr3_aa: CASSLAASGYNEQFF
v_call: TRBV4-1; clone_size: .; d_call: .; j_call: TRBJ1-1; cdr3_length: 14; cdr3_nt: TGCGCCAGCAGCCCACGGACGGGGGACACTGAAGCTTTCTTT; cdr3_aa: CASSPRTGDTEAFF
v_call: TRBV5-1; clone_size: .; d_call: .; j_call: TRBJ2-7; cdr3_length: 15; cdr3_nt: TGCGCCAGCAGCTTGGTGGACAGATCATATTACGAGCAGTACTTC; cdr3_aa: CASSLVDRSYYEQYF
v_call: TRBV7-2; clone_size: .; d_call: TRBD2; j_call: TRBJ2-1; cdr3_length: 16; cdr3_nt: TGTGCCAGCAGCTCCCCTAGCGGGAGTTCCTACAATGAGCAGTTCTTC; cdr3_aa: CASSSPSGSSYNEQFF
v_call: TRBV6-1; clone_size: .; d_call: .; j_call: TRBJ2-3; cdr3_length: 11; cdr3_nt: TGTGCCAGCGAGTCCACAGATACGCAGTATTTT; cdr3_aa: CASESTDTQYF
v_call: TRBV5-4; clone_size: .; d_call: TRBD1; j_call: TRBJ2-7; cdr3_length: 16; cdr3_nt: TGTGCCAGCAGCCCCGGGACAGGTAGCCCTCAATACGAGCAGTACTTC; cdr3_aa: CASSPGTGSPQYEQYF
v_call: TRBV19; clone_size: .; d_call: .; j_call: TRBJ1-4; cdr3_length: 15; cdr3_nt: TGTGCCAGTAGTATAGGCGGAGCAACTAATGAAAAACTGTTTTTT; cdr3_aa: CASSIGGATNEKLFF
v_call: TRBV5-6; clone_size: .; d_call: .; j_call: TRBJ2-1; cdr3_length: 15; cdr3_nt: TGTGCCAGCAGCTTCGAAGGGATTCGATACAATGAGCAGTTCTTC; cdr3_aa: CASSFEGIRYNEQFF
v_call: TRBV5-6; clone_size: .; d_call: .; j_call: TRBJ2-5; cdr3_length: 13; cdr3_nt: TGTGCCAGCAGCTTGATGGTCCAAGAGACCCAGTACTTC; cdr3_aa: CASSLMVQETQYF
v_call: TRBV7-9; clone_size: .; d_call: .; j_call: TRBJ2-5; cdr3_length: 12; cdr3_nt: TGTGCCAGCAGCTTACCTGAAGGGACCCAGTACTTC; cdr3_aa: CASSLPEGTQYF
v_call: TRBV10-3; clone_size: .; d_call: TRBD1; j_call: TRBJ2-7; cdr3_length: 12; cdr3_nt: TGTGCCATCAGACAGGGGGGATACGAGCAGTACTTC; cdr3_aa: CAIRQGGYEQYF
v_call: TRBV2; clone_size: .; d_call: TRBD1; j_call: TRBJ1-1; cdr3_length: 15; cdr3_nt: TGTGCCAGCAGGCACGGACAGGGCAGAATCACTGAAGCTTTCTTT; cdr3_aa: CASRHGQGRITEAFF
v_call: TRBV29-1; clone_size: .; d_call: .; j_call: TRBJ2-7; cdr3_length: 12; cdr3_nt: TGCAGCGTCACGGACGGGTCCTACGAGCAGTACTTC; cdr3_aa: CSVTDGSYEQYF
v_call: TRBV25-1; clone_size: .; d_call: .; j_call: TRBJ2-7; cdr3_length: 16; cdr3_nt: TGTGCCAGCAGTGGACGGACAACTTATCCGGCTTACGAGCAGTACTTC; cdr3_aa: CASSGRTTYPAYEQYF
v_call: TRBV9; clone_size: .; d_call: .; j_call: TRBJ1-4; cdr3_length: 15; cdr3_nt: TGTGCCAGCACCCCCGGGGGCAAGGCTAATGAAAAACTGTTTTTT; cdr3_aa: CASTPGGKANEKLFF
v_call: TRBV27; clone_size: .; d_call: .; j_call: TRBJ2-7; cdr3_length: 15; cdr3_nt: TGTGCCAGCAGTCCAACTGGGGCCCCCGCCTACGAGCAGTACTTC; cdr3_aa: CASSPTGAPAYEQYF
v_call: TRBV7-2; clone_size: .; d_call: .; j_call: TRBJ2-5; cdr3_length: 19; cdr3_nt: TGTGCCAGCAGCCCCCAGTGGGAGGATGAGCGGAGCGGGCAAGAGACCCAGTACTTC; cdr3_aa: CASSPQWEDERSGQETQYF
v_call: TRBV27; clone_size: .; d_call: TRBD1; j_call: TRBJ2-6; cdr3_length: 17; cdr3_nt: TGTGCCAGCAGTTTAGACAGGGGGGTCTCTGGGGCCAACGTCCTGACTTTC; cdr3_aa: CASSLDRGVSGANVLTF
v_call: TRBV10-3; clone_size: .; d_call: TRBD1; j_call: TRBJ2-7; cdr3_length: 15; cdr3_nt: TGTGCCATCAGTGGGCAAACGGGACAGAACCACGAGCAGTACTTC; cdr3_aa: CAISGQTGQNHEQYF